This TCR beta chain was sequenced for a study of OX40 agonist ivuxolimab in advanced cancers. Whole-study context: Eligibility admitted prior anti-PD-1, anti-PD-L1 or anti-CTLA-4 therapy; around 38% had some.

Sequenced by immunoSEQ multiplex PCR; TCRdb stores in-frame clones only, minus some. Here the sample spans roughly 49,000 clones, 81% being singletons. Deletions cut 0 bases from V and 8 bases from J, with 11 bases between. The V gene's germline CDR1 is WNHNN and CDR2 SYGVQD (reference sequence). This CDR3 contains 14 residues. V is TRBV10-1 and J is TRBJ2-1, with D maybe TRBD2 (5 bases). The sequencing used CD4+ or CD8+ T cells sorted from blood, collected in a trial of the OX40 agonist ivuxolimab. The receptor was derived from an adult with an advanced solid tumor such as melanoma, head and neck, liver or kidney cancer. CDR3 DNA: TGCGCCAGCAGTGAGTCTGGACTGGAGGATGAGCAGTTCTTC. Protein product: CASSESGLEDEQFF.